The sequence of this T cell receptor (beta chain) was determined in a study of shared clonotypes between healthy human individuals (dated by TCRdb to the early 2020s). Concerning the study at large: The cohort comprised a couple of women and a few men aged 18 to 49 years. Leukapheresis yielded between about 0.85 and 10 billion PBMCs per donor. To increase sequencing depth and limit assay-specific biases, different laboratories used diverse techniques to prepare libraries and sequence TCR repertoires. To estimate repertoire size and how much clonotype sharing occurs between individuals, the study deeply sequenced the blood TCR repertoires of five healthy adults. Per donor, three plates each were used for CD4 naive and CD4 memory, two for CD8 naive, and one for CD8 memory.

From the cysteine through the phenylalanine, the CDR3 covers 15 amino acids. The DNA shown is the 45-base CDR3, in frame from base 1. Unmatched junction bases come to 6, with V trimmed by 3 bases and J by 4 bases. Taken from the germline V gene, the CDR1 and CDR2 loops are SQVTM and ANQGSEA. The donors were healthy, HIV-negative adults who had no recently reported acute infections or vaccinations. All donors were Caucasian adults living in Nashville, Tennessee, USA. CD4+ T cells were enriched by magnetic negative selection; naive cells were then positively selected on CD45RA, and the negative fraction formed the memory subset. After blood collection by leukapheresis, PBMCs were isolated using Ficoll-Histopaque density gradient centrifugation and then cryopreserved in the vapor phase of liquid nitrogen. Analytical flow cytometry was used to check the purity and quantity of every magnetically sorted T cell population. Each sorted fraction had its genomic DNA isolated and then quantified by UV absorbance on a Nanodrop 2000c.

For this clone: This receptor's antigen is unknown. No much larger clonotype is one base removed from it; base qualities were not supplied.

Using the deep immunoSEQ assay, multiplex PCR amplified TCR CDR3 regions from genomic DNA. For each cell subset, the extracted genomic DNA was distributed evenly across all wells of several immunoSEQ 96-well plates, and each plate served as one replicate. Each replicate PCR for sorted subsets received 150 to 250 ng genomic DNA, equal to about 30,000 T cell genomes. Purified libraries were measured with a Qubit 3.0 fluorometer, size-checked on a Bioanalyzer 2100, and measured again with the KAPA Library Quantification kit. Every immunoSEQ 96-well plate was sequenced on a separate single-read 150-cycle Illumina NextSeq 550 flow cell. The original pipeline was this. Because only junctional sequences without quality scores were contained in the immunoSEQ output, filtering matching that applied to full-length reads could not be performed. Sequences were annotated with PyIR, a Python wrapper for IgBLAST v1.9, using IMGT germline references to assign V/J genes and CDR3. Reads were removed for weak V/J assignments (E-value above 1e-6), missing CDR3, stop codons, out-of-frame junctions, or ambiguous translated residues. A V3J clonotype was defined by an identical inferred V gene, J gene, and CDR3 amino acid sequence. Percentage overlap between repertoires was calculated by dividing the number of shared unique clonotypes by the size of the smaller repertoire. Repertoire richness was assessed with RTK rarefaction, the Chao1 estimator, and Recon v2.1 estimates of unobserved clonotypes. For all TCRbeta clonotypes obtained by the gDNA method from a few donors, generation probabilities were computed with OLGA. Imported from immuneACCESS, the table was reduced by TCRdb to in-frame sequences with V and J called. These copies leave out some clones; in studies compared against another copy, an unresolved V gene accounts for under half, and the cause of the remainder is not known. That table supplies the V and J calls and clone size; D and trimming were determined from the DNA. The sample profile shows roughly 700,000 clones; 74% of them were found once. The top ten clonotypes cover approximately 1.6% of the sample.

What the research found in general, with its limitations: When a few donors were compared, the shared fraction of clonotypes was around 4.6% for naive CD4, around 3.5% for naive CD8, 2.3% for memory CD4, and 0.4% for memory CD8. Pairwise subsampling indicated that sequencing depth was expected to affect the degree of clonotype sharing among donors. Compared with non-shared clonotypes, the clonotypes found in all four sorted-subset donors had higher generation probabilities. Rarefaction of sorted-subset datasets indicated incomplete sequencing despite the large sequencing depth. Naive subsets generally had larger estimated clonotype richness than memory subsets. The small number of donors limited the genetic and exposure-history diversity represented. Sampling was restricted to blood, and TCR repertoires in tissue are likely to differ from TCR repertoires in blood.

This clonotype was sampled from a woman in her 30s in good health. The source material was memory CD4+ T cells sorted from blood. This sample's cell subset or site label indicates: CD45RA-negative fraction. Recombination connected TRBV29-1 to TRBJ2-5, with 12 central nucleotides matching TRBD1. The CDR3 reads CSVDPGTGGLETQYF. Here is the DNA: TGCAGCGTTGACCCGGGGACAGGGGGCTTAGAGACCCAGTACTTC.